Below are 21 T cell receptor beta chains sequenced from a single sample in a study of immune evolution from preneoplasia to lung adenocarcinoma. Using immunoSEQ multiplex PCR, the repertoire was profiled, and TCRdb retains in-frame clones only, with some absent. The table shows more than 6,500 clones, with under 85% occurring only once. Sequencing input: FFPE adjacent normal lung tissue. These receptors all come from a person between 65 and 80 years old with lung adenocarcinoma.

This rearrangement joins TRBV30 to TRBJ1-5, with TRBD1 as a possible D gene (6 bases). Germline V gene data show CDR1 as GTSNPN and CDR2 as SVGIG (reference sequence). V lost 3 bases and J lost 3, with 18 bases in between. This CDR3 comprises 16 residues. The CDR3 region has the DNA TGTGCCTGGAGCAAAACAGGGTGGGGGCTCAATCAGCCCCAGCATTTT. Translated: CAWSKTGWGLNQPQHF.

This clone came up a few times. V gene TRBV27 combines with J gene TRBJ1-1; 9 nucleotides align to TRBD1. The V and J ends lost 5 bases and 10 bases, in that order; junction bases with no gene match: 11. This CDR3 is 14 amino acids long. The germline CDR1 and CDR2 sequences are MNHEY and SMNVEV (reference sequence). The CDR3 bases are TGTGCCAGCAGTCCCCTAACAGGGGGCATTGGAGCTTTCTTT. It translates to CASSPLTGGIGAFF.

This clone was observed a few times. The chain is built from TRBV5-4 and TRBJ1-2; D is uncertain. The CDR3 sequence is 13 residues long. V was shortened by 2 bases and J by 2 bases, with 7 bases between the two germline ends. CDR1 SGHNT and CDR2 YYREEE come from the germline V gene (reference sequence). This CDR3 is CASSFGLNYGYTF. DNA for the CDR3: TGTGCCAGCAGCTTTGGACTGAACTATGGCTACACCTTC.

V gene TRBV9 combines with J gene TRBJ1-4, with D hard to call. This CDR3 comprises 16 residues. Germline lookup yields CDR1 SGDLS and CDR2 YYNGEE. Between the trimmed V and J ends, which lost 4 bases and 7 bases, there was a span of 20 bases. CDR3 amino acids: CASSPNRPGESEKLFF. For the CDR3, the DNA is TGTGCCAGCAGCCCCAATCGACCCGGTGAGAGTGAAAAACTGTTTTTT.

This chain joins TRBV19 and TRBJ1-1, with 8 bases aligning to TRBD1. V was clipped by 5 bases and J by 1 base; unmatched bases: 3. Germline V gene sequence: CDR1 LNHDA, CDR2 SQIVND (reference sequence). CDR3 length equals 14 residues. The CDR3 coding sequence is TGTGCCAGTAGTCGTGGGACAGGGAACACTGAAGCTTTCTTT. Translated: CASSRGTGNTEAFF.

The chain carries TRBV6-5 and TRBJ2-5; D possibly corresponds to TRBD2 (7 bases). The germline V and J ends were trimmed by 3 bases and 4 bases, with 15 bases remaining between them. The germline gives CDR1 MNHEY, CDR2 SVGAGI. The CDR3 contains 15 residues. The CDR3 sequence: CASSYVGGGGETQYF. CDR3 DNA sequence: TGTGCCAGCAGTTATGTCGGGGGAGGGGGAGAGACCCAGTACTTC.

V and J are TRBV7-2 and TRBJ1-1; no firm D call. Trimming left V 2 bases short and J 2 bases short, with 9 bases between. There are 14 residues in the CDR3. Germline V gene data show CDR1 as SGHTA and CDR2 as FQGNSA. The DNA of the CDR3 is TGTGCCAGCAGCTTAATGGGAGGAAACACTGAAGCTTTCTTT. This translates into CASSLMGGNTEAFF.

V and J are TRBV30 and TRBJ1-5; D perhaps matches TRBD1 (5 bases). Between the trimmed V and J ends, which lost 2 bases and 7 bases, there was a span of 12 bases. The CDR3 extends over 13 amino acids. Germline V gene lookup returns CDR1 GTSNPN and CDR2 SVGIG (reference sequence). CDR3 bases: TGTGCCTGGAGTTCGAGGGGAGGCCAGCCCCAGCATTTT. As protein: CAWSSRGGQPQHF.

The J gene is TRBJ1-1, the V gene TRBV10-1; D call uncertain. The CDR3 consists of 13 residues. Germline V gene lookup returns CDR1 WNHNN and CDR2 SYGVQD (reference sequence). Between the trimmed V and J ends, which lost 6 bases and 1 base, there was a span of 9 bases. CDR3: CASSLEQNTEAFF. CDR3 in DNA: TGCGCCAGCAGCCTCGAGCAGAACACTGAAGCTTTCTTT.

The chain carries TRBV9 and TRBJ1-2; D unclear. The CDR3 length is 15 residues. The V and J ends lost 3 bases and 8 bases respectively, with 20 bases between them. Germline CDR1 SGDLS, CDR2 YYNGEE. The CDR3 nucleotides are TGTGCCAGCAGCGCTTACCGGGCCCCCCTCGGGGGCTACACCTTC. It specifies CASSAYRAPLGGYTF.

The V call is TRBV7-9, the J call TRBJ2-1; 10 bases agree with TRBD2. This CDR3 contains 16 residues. Trimming took 3 bases from V and 5 from J; bases not matched to a gene: 7. Germline V lookup: CDR1 SEHNR, CDR2 FQNEAQ (reference sequence). The CDR3 DNA reads TGTGCCAGCAGCTTCCCAAGCGGGGGGGCTAACAATGAGCAGTTCTTC. Its translation: CASSFPSGGANNEQFF.

The rearrangement links TRBV5-4 to TRBJ2-2; 8 bases align to TRBD2. The CDR3 covers 15 residues. Trimming at V came to 4 bases and at J to 4 bases, leaving 6 bases not matched to a gene. CDR1 is SGHNT and CDR2 is YYREEE in the germline V gene (reference sequence). CDR3 region: CASSRTSGFTGELFF. The DNA for the CDR3 is TGTGCCAGCAGCCGAACTAGCGGATTCACCGGGGAGCTGTTTTTT.

This chain uses TRBV9 with TRBJ1-1; TRBD1 matches 7 bases. The CDR3 is made up of 18 amino acids. The germline V gene has CDR1 SGDLS and CDR2 YYNGEE. Trimming took 3 bases from V and 5 from J; bases not matched to a gene: 19. The CDR3 nucleotides read TGTGCCAGCAGCGGTCGCCCGGACAGGATTCCTATAGGTACTGAAGCTTTCTTT. The encoded protein is CASSGRPDRIPIGTEAFF.

CDR3 sequence: CASSSDSGELFF. DNA for the CDR3: TGTGCCAGCAGTTCCGATTCCGGGGAGCTGTTTTTT. V usage is TRBV7-3 and J usage is TRBJ2-2, with D hard to call. The CDR3 is 12 residues long. Trimming cost V 6 bases and J 6 bases, with 8 bases left between them. The germline V gene encodes CDR1 SGHTA and CDR2 FQGTGA.

This clone was observed a single time. The chain uses TRBV10-2 and TRBJ2-2, with D maybe TRBD1 (5 bases). CDR1 and CDR2 (germline): WSHSY, SAAADI. This CDR3 contains 14 residues. Between the trimmed V and J ends, which lost 8 bases and 1 base, there was a span of 11 bases. For the CDR3, the DNA is TGCGCCAGCCGATCCAGGGTGAACACCGGGGAGCTGTTTTTT. Amino acids: CASRSRVNTGELFF.

The V call is TRBV27, the J call TRBJ1-1, with 12 positions matching TRBD1. Unmatched junction bases numbered 5, after V lost 7 bases and J lost 5 bases. The CDR3 contains 14 residues. Germline CDR1 is MNHEY and CDR2 is SMNVEV (reference sequence). This CDR3 is CASTRGQGATEAFF. CDR3 coding DNA: TGTGCCAGCACACGGGGACAGGGGGCAACTGAAGCTTTCTTT.

The gene calls are TRBV2 and TRBJ2-5; unclear D gene. Trimming took off 1 base at V and 4 bases at J, with 13 bases between the two ends. CDR1 SNHLY and CDR2 FYNNEI come from the germline V gene. The CDR3 runs 15 residues. CDR3 DNA sequence: TGTGCCAGCAGTGAAGGGGCTACCCCAGTAGAGACCCAGTACTTC. It codes for CASSEGATPVETQYF. The full variable domain, with the rest looked up from reference TRBV2 and TRBJ2-5, is EPEVTQTPSHQVTQMGQEVILRCVPISNHLYFYWYRQILGQKVEFLVSFYNNEISEKSEIFDDQFSVERPDGSNFTLKIRSTKLEDSAMYFCASSEGATPVETQYFGPGTRLLVL.

The chain is built from TRBV15 and TRBJ2-1; 8 positions agree with TRBD2. Germline loops: CDR1 LNHNV, CDR2 YYDKDF (reference sequence). Trimming cost V 3 bases and J 0 bases; bases outside gene matches: 7. There are 17 residues in the CDR3. In nucleotides, the CDR3 is TGTGCCACCAGCAGGGGGATAAGCGGGAGCTCCTACAATGAGCAGTTCTTC. Protein sequence: CATSRGISGSSYNEQFF.

V is TRBV7-9 and J is TRBJ2-1; D is unclear. The CDR3 contains 14 residues. CDR1 SEHNR and CDR2 FQNEAQ come from the germline V gene (reference sequence). Trimming removed 5 bases at V and 11 bases at J, with 19 bases between. In DNA, the CDR3 is TGTGCCAGCAGCCTCAATGCTGGGCAGGAAAAGCAGTTCTTC. Encoded protein: CASSLNAGQEKQFF.

The chain is built from TRBV7-9 and TRBJ1-4; the D gene is possibly TRBD1 (5 bases). Germline CDR1 is SEHNR and CDR2 is FQNEAQ (reference sequence). CDR3 size: 15 residues. With 5 bases removed from V and 8 bases from J, the gap between germline ends came to 18 bases. CDR3 amino acids: CASSAGAGDWEKLFF. CDR3 DNA sequence: TGTGCCAGCAGCGCGGGAGCGGGGGATTGGGAAAAACTGTTTTTT.

V gene TRBV4-1 combines with J gene TRBJ1-1; 9 positions agree with TRBD1. With V trimmed by 4 bases and J by 1 base, 7 bases remained unmatched. The CDR3 runs 16 residues. CDR1 and CDR2 (germline): MGHRA, YSYEKL. The CDR3 loop reads CASSPIMDRGNTEAFF. Here the CDR3 DNA reads TGCGCCAGCAGCCCCATAATGGACAGGGGGAACACTGAAGCTTTCTTT.